These 8 T cell receptor beta chains were sequenced from one sample in a study of T cell responses to AZD1222 COVID-19 vaccine. Repertoires were generated with immunoSEQ multiplex PCR, while TCRdb's copy carries only in-frame clones and drops some. The profile shows approximately 90,000 clones, 65% to 90% of them singletons. The sample here was peripheral blood, taken on day 0 of AZD1222 vaccination. These receptors were taken from an adult in good health.

The rearrangement uses TRBV6-2 or TRBV6-3 and TRBJ1-2; D remains ambiguous. From germline, CDR1 is MNHEY and CDR2 SVGEGT. CDR3 length: 14 residues. Trimming removed 6 bases from V and 4 bases from J, with 15 bases in between. This CDR3 reads CASSRRGVPYGYTF. The DNA for the CDR3 is TGTGCCAGCAGCCGTCGGGGAGTCCCCTATGGCTACACCTTC.

This clone qualifies as medium-sized (0.01 to 0.1%). The V gene is TRBV27, the J gene TRBJ1-5; tentatively, D is TRBD1 (6 bases). Trimming took off 3 bases at V and 6 bases at J, with 9 bases between the two ends. There are 13 residues in the CDR3. Germline loops: CDR1 MNHEY, CDR2 SMNVEV (reference sequence). The CDR3 DNA reads TGTGCCAGCAGTTTCGGGGGGGCTCAGCCCCAGCATTTT. Encoded protein: CASSFGGAQPQHF.

The genes are TRBV2 and TRBJ2-5; 11 bases map to TRBD2. V lost 7 bases and J lost 1; bases outside the gene matches: 5. The CDR3 covers 15 residues. Germline-derived CDR1 and CDR2 are SNHLY and FYNNEI. CDR3 loop: CASIPTSGIQETQYF. In nucleotides, the CDR3 is TGTGCCAGCATCCCGACTAGCGGGATCCAAGAGACCCAGTACTTC.

The chain carries TRBV2 and TRBJ1-2; 9 bases are shared with TRBD1. Unmatched junction bases numbered 8, after V lost 8 bases and J lost 7 bases. The CDR3 is 13 amino acids. CDR1 is SNHLY, CDR2 FYNNEI, per germline. The CDR3 spells CASSLQGAPGYTF. In DNA form, the CDR3 reads TGTGCCAGCTCGTTACAGGGGGCGCCTGGCTACACCTTC.

This rearrangement joins TRBV29-1 to TRBJ1-4; 8 bases map to TRBD1. CDR3 length: 13 amino acids. Germline V CDR1 and CDR2: SQVTM, ANQGSEA. The junction had 5 bases not matched to a gene; V was cut back by 8 bases and J by 3 bases. CDR3 protein: CSTMTGANEKLFF. CDR3 nucleotide sequence: TGCAGCACTATGACAGGGGCTAATGAAAAACTGTTTTTT.

The chain employs TRBV5-4 and TRBJ1-1; D is unclear. Trimming cost V 0 bases and J 0 bases, with 6 bases left between them. The CDR3 covers 14 residues. Germline values: CDR1 SGHNT, CDR2 YYREEE (reference sequence). This CDR3 reads CASSLDPVNTEAFF. The DNA of the CDR3 is TGTGCCAGCAGCTTGGACCCCGTGAACACTGAAGCTTTCTTT.

The gene calls are TRBV4-2 and TRBJ1-2, with D tentatively TRBD1 (6 bases). Germline V lookup: CDR1 LGHNA, CDR2 YNFKEQ. The V and J ends lost 3 bases and 1 base respectively, with 15 bases between them. This CDR3 has 16 amino acids. DNA for the CDR3: TGTGCCAGCAGCCATGCTGACGGGGACATTAACTATGGCTACACCTTC. This translates into CASSHADGDINYGYTF.

The chain combines TRBV5-4 with TRBJ1-1; D is unclear. V lost 3 bases and J lost 0, with 6 bases in between. CDR3 size: 13 residues. Germline values: CDR1 SGHNT, CDR2 YYREEE (reference sequence). CDR3 in amino acids: CASSYPMNTEAFF. The CDR3 DNA is TGTGCCAGCAGCTACCCCATGAACACTGAAGCTTTCTTT.